This TCR beta chain comes out of a study of T cells in Graves' hyperthyroidism and ophthalmopathy. Study information: Peripheral blood collection took place at initial diagnosis, before any treatment.

CDR1 and CDR2 from the germline V gene are SNHLY and FYNNEI. With 6 bases removed from V and 7 bases from J, the gap between germline ends came to 6 bases. CDR3 length: 11 residues. This clonotype was seen many times. Amplification of TCR beta CDR3 regions used RNA as the template. First-round RT-PCR of the TCR CDR3 relied on the HTBI primer set. TCRdb processed the multiplex PCR reads anew with MiXCR; each CDR3 protein has one entry. This table has approximately 360,000 distinct CDR3 sequences, 20% to 25% appearing once. Stable Graves' hyperthyroidism meant no ophthalmopathy progression within 18 months.

This TCR was sampled from a man aged 45-65 years with Graves' hyperthyroidism. The J gene is TRBJ1-4, the V gene TRBV2, with D hard to call. The sequencing input was blood. CDR3: CASSSVEKLFF. The CDR3, as DNA: TGTGCCAGCAGCTCAGTTGAAAAACTGTTTTTT.